This T cell receptor (beta chain) is drawn from a study of T cells in Graves' hyperthyroidism and ophthalmopathy. From RNA transcripts, TCR beta CDR3 regions were amplified. Initially, a first-round RT-PCR of the TCR CDR3 employed the HTBI primer set. TCRdb processed the multiplex PCR reads anew with MiXCR; each CDR3 protein has one entry. Of approximately 300,000 distinct CDR3 sequences in the sample, approximately 18% were seen once. This clonotype was picked up many times. The CDR3 spans 11 residues. V lost 4 bases and J lost 7, with 11 bases in between. From germline, CDR1 is DFQATT and CDR2 SNEGSKA (reference sequence).

This chain connects TRBV20-1 to TRBJ2-7; either TRBD1 or TRBD2 may fit D (6 bases each). The sequence came from a man in his forties or fifties with Graves' ophthalmopathy. The sequencing input was blood. CDR3 bases: TGCAGTGCTACGGGGGCTTGGGAGCAGTACTTC. Translation: CSATGAWEQYF.